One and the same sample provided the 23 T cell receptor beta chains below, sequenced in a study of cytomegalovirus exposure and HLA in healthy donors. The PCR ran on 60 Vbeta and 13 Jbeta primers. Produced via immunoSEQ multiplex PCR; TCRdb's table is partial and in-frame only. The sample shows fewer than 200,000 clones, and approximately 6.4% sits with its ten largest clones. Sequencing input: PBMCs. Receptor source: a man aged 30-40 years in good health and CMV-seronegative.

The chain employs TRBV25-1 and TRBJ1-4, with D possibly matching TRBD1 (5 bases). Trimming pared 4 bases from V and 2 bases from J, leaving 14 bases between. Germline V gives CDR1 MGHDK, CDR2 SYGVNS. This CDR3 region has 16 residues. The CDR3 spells CASSGGGGFTNEKLFF. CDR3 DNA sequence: TGTGCCAGCAGTGGTGGGGGAGGCTTCACTAATGAAAAACTGTTTTTT.

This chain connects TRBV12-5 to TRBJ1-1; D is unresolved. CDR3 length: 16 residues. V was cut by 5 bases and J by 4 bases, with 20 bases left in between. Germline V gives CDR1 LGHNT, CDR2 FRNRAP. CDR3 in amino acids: CASGLWPYQAGTEAFF. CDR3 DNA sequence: TGTGCTAGTGGTCTTTGGCCCTATCAGGCCGGCACTGAAGCTTTCTTT.

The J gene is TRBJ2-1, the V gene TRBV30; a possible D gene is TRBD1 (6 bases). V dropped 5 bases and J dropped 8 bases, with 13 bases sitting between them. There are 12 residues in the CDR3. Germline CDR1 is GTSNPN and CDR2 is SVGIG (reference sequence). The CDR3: CAWQGGLYEQFF. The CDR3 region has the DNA TGTGCCTGGCAAGGGGGATTGTATGAGCAGTTCTTC.

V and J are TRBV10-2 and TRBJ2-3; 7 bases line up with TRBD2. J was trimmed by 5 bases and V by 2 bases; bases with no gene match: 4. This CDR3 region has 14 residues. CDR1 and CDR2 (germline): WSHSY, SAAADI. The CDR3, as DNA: TGCGCCAGCAGTGAGGCACAGCGGGGAGATACGCAGTATTTT. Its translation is CASSEAQRGDTQYF.

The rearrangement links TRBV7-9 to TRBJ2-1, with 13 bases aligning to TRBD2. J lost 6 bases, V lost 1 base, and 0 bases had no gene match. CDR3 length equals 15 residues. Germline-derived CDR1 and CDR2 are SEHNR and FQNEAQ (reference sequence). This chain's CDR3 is CASSLGTSGSNEQFF. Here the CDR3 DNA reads TGTGCCAGCAGCTTAGGGACTAGCGGGAGCAATGAGCAGTTCTTC.

CDR3 coding DNA: TGTGCCACGGCGACAGGGGGCCCTGGAAACACCATATATTTT. Its translation is CATATGGPGNTIYF. The chain links TRBV10-3 to TRBJ1-3; 10 bases fit TRBD1. CDR3 size: 14 residues. CDR1 ENHRY and CDR2 SYGVKD come from the germline V gene. The ends lost 10 bases at V and 2 bases at J; junction bases unmatched: 5.

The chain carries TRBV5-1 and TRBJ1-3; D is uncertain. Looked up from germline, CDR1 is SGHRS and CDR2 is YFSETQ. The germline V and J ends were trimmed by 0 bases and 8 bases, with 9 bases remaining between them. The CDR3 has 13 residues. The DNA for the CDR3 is TGCGCCAGCAGCTTGGGAGGCTCGGACACCATATATTTT. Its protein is CASSLGGSDTIYF. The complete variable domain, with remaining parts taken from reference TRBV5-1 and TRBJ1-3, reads KAGVTQTPRYLIKTRGQQVTLSCSPISGHRSVSWYQQTPGQGLQFLFEYFSETQRNKGNFPGRFSGRQFSNSRSEMNVSTLELGDSALYLCASSLGGSDTIYFGEGSWLTVV.

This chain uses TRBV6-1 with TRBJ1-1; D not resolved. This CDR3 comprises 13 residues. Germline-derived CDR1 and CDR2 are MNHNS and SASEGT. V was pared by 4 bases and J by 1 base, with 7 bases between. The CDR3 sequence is CASSGQKNTEAFF. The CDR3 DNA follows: TGTGCCAGCAGTGGTCAAAAGAACACTGAAGCTTTCTTT.

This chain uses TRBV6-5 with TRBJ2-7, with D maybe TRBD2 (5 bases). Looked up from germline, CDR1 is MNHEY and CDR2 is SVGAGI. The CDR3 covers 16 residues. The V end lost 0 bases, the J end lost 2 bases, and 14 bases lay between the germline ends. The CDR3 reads CASSYSEGDGAYEQYF. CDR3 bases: TGTGCCAGCAGTTACTCGGAAGGAGACGGGGCCTACGAGCAGTACTTC.

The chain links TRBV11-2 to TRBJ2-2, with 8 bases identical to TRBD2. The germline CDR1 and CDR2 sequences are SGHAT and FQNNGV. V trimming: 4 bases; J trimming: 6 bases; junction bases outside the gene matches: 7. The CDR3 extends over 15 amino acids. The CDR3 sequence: CASSSPGGGAGELFF. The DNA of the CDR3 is TGTGCCAGCAGCTCCCCGGGGGGGGGAGCCGGGGAGCTGTTTTTT. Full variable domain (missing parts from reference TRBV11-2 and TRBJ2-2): EAGVAQSPRYKIIEKRQSVAFWCNPISGHATLYWYQQILGQGPKLLIQFQNNGVVDDSQLPKDRFSAERLKGVDSTLKIQPAKLEDSAVYLCASSSPGGGAGELFFGEGSRLTVL.

The CDR3, as DNA: TGCGCCAGCAGCCTAAGAAGAGCGACAGACTCTAACTATGGCTACACCTTC. It yields the protein CASSLRRATDSNYGYTF. The gene calls are TRBV4-1 and TRBJ1-2, with D possibly matching TRBD1 (5 bases). From germline, CDR1 is MGHRA and CDR2 YSYEKL. V was shortened by 4 bases and J by 0 bases, with 18 bases between the two germline ends. The CDR3 covers 17 residues.

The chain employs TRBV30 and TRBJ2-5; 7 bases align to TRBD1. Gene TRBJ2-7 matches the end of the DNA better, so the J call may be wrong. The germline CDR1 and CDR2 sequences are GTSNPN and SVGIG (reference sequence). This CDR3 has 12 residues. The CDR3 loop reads CAWSRDSYEQYF. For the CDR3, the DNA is TGTGCCTGGAGTCGGGACAGTTACGAGCAGTACTTC.

The chain's CDR3 is CASSHNPQGMVRTEAFF. The DNA of the CDR3 is TGCGCCAGCAGCCACAACCCACAGGGAATGGTACGCACTGAAGCTTTCTTT. The rearrangement joins TRBV5-1 to TRBJ1-1; possibly TRBD1 for D (6 bases). Germline CDR1 and CDR2: SGHRS and YFSETQ. V was clipped by 4 bases and J by 4 bases, with 23 bases between them. The CDR3 covers 17 residues.

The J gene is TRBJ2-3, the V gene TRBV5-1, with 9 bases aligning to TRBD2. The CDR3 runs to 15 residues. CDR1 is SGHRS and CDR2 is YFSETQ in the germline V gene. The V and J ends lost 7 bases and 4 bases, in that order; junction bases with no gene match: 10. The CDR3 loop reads CASSSGGGGPDTQYF. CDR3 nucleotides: TGCGCCAGCTCTTCCGGCGGGGGGGGACCAGATACGCAGTATTTT.

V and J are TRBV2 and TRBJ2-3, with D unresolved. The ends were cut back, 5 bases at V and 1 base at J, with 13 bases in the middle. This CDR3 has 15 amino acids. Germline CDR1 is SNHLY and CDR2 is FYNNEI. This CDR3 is CASSFVGVGTDTQYF. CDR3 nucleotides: TGTGCCAGCAGTTTCGTCGGAGTGGGCACAGATACGCAGTATTTT. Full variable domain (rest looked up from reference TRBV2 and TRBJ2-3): EPEVTQTPSHQVTQMGQEVILRCVPISNHLYFYWYRQILGQKVEFLVSFYNNEISEKSEIFDDQFSVERPDGSNFTLKIRSTKLEDSAMYFCASSFVGVGTDTQYFGPGTRLTVL.

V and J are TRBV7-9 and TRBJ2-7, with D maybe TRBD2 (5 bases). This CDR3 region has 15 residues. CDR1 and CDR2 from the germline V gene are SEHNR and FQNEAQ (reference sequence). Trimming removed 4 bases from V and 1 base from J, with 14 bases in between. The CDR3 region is CASSSTVPGSYEQYF. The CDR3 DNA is TGTGCCAGCAGCTCAACTGTACCGGGATCCTACGAGCAGTACTTC.

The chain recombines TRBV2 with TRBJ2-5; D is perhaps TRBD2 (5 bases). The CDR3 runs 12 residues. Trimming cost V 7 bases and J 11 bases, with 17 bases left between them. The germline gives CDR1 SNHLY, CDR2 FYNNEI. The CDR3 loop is CASTLGLREQYF. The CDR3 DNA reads TGTGCCAGCACTCTGGGTTTGAGGGAGCAGTACTTC.

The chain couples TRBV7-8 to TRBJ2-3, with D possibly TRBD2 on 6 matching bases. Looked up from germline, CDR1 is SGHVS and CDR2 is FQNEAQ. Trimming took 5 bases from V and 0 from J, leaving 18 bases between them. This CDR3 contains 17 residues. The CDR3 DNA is TGTGCCAGCAGCCCACGTCGGGACTTAACTAGCACAGATACGCAGTATTTT. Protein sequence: CASSPRRDLTSTDTQYF.

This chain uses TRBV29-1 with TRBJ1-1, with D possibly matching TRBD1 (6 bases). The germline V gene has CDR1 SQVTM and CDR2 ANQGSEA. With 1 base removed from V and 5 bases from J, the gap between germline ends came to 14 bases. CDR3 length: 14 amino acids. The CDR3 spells CSVEATGIATEAFF. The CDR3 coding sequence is TGCAGCGTTGAAGCTACAGGGATCGCGACTGAAGCTTTCTTT.

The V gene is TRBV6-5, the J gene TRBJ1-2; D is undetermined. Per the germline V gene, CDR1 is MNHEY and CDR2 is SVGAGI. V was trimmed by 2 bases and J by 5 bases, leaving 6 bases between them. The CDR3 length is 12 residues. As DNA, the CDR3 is TGTGCCAGCAGTTACCTCGGTTATGGCTACACCTTC. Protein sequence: CASSYLGYGYTF.

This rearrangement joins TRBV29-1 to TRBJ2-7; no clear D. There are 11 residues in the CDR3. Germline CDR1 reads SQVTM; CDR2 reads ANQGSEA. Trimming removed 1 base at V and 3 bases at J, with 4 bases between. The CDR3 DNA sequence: TGCAGCGTTGAAGTGAGCTACGAGCAGTACTTC. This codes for CSVEVSYEQYF.

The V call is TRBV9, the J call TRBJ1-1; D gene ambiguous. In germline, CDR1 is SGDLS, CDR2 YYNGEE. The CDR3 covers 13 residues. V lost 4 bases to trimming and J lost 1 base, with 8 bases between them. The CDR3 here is CASSPSGNTEAFF. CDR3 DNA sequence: TGTGCCAGCAGCCCCTCAGGGAACACTGAAGCTTTCTTT.

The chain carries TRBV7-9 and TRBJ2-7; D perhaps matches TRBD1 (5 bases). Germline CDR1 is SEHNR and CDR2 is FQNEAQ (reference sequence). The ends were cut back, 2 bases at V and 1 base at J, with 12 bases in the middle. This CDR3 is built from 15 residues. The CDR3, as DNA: TGTGCCAGCAGCTTAAAAAAGGGGTCATCCTACGAGCAGTACTTC. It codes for CASSLKKGSSYEQYF.